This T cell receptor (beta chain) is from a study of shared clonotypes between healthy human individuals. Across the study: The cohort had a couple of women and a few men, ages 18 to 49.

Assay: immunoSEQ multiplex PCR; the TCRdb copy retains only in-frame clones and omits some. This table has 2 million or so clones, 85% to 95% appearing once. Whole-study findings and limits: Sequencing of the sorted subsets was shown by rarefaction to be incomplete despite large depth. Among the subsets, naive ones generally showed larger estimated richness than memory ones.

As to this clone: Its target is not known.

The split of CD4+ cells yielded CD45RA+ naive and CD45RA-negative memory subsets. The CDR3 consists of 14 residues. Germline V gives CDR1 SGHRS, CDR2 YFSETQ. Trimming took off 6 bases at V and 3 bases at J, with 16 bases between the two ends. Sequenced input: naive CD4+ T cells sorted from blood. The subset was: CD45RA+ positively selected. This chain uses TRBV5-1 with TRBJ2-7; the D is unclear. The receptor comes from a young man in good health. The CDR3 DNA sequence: TGCGCCAGCACCCCATCAGGATCTCGCTACGAGCAGTACTTC. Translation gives CASTPSGSRYEQYF.